Only one count was recorded for the clone carrying this TCR beta chain. Its specificity is unknown. PCR was performed using 60 Vbeta and 13 Jbeta primers. Data came from immunoSEQ multiplex PCR; TCRdb stores just in-frame clones and leaves some out. The table shows 150,000 to 200,000 clones, with 80% to 90% occurring only once. This entry is derived from a study of cytomegalovirus exposure and HLA in healthy donors. Looking at the study overall: In an earlier analysis, 90 million to 130 million unique TCR beta sequences were found from some 170 million T cells. Most donors, less than 85% of around 400 genotyped, fell in the Caucasian-associated ancestry cluster. General study results and limits: Reportedly, TCR beta sequences accurately predicted HLA-A and HLA-B alleles in most subjects. A previous analysis found most TCR beta V segments productive roughly 87% or roughly 30% of the time.

Germline V gene data show CDR1 as MGHRA and CDR2 as YSYEKL. The CDR3 covers 16 residues. V shed 3 bases and J 6 bases; nucleotides not matched to a gene: 10. The chain has TRBV4-1 and TRBJ2-1; TRBD2 aligns across 8 bases. This receptor was obtained from a man aged 18 to 30 in good health and CMV-seropositive. The sequencing sample was made of PBMCs. The CDR3 reads CASSQDRFTSGNEQFF. The CDR3 DNA is TGCGCCAGCAGCCAGGACCGCTTTACTAGCGGCAATGAGCAGTTCTTC.